This T cell receptor (beta chain) was identified during a study of blood T cell repertoires in COVID-19. The overall study: Acute-phase and convalescent COVID-19 samples originated in the United States, Italy and Spain. In each case, the material was cDNA or gDNA derived from T cells, B-cell-depleted T cells, or PBMCs.

Study processing details: Estimation of nucleated cell counts was performed using reference gene primer amplification. Sequencing was performed with immunoSEQ multiplex PCR; in TCRdb, only in-frame clones are kept and a portion is missing. That table is the source of V, J and clone size, and D and trimming were worked out from the DNA. The sample lists some 150,000 clones, around four fifths occurring once. From germline, CDR1 is KGHDR and CDR2 SFDVKD. The CDR3 covers 14 residues. The J segment lost 7 bases and the V segment lost 7 bases, leaving 9 bases of the junction unmatched. The sequencing sample was made of peripheral blood. This sequence was found in a middle-aged woman with active or convalescent COVID-19. The V gene is TRBV24-1, the J gene TRBJ2-1; 7 bases align to TRBD1. DNA for the CDR3: TGTGCCACCAGGGGGGATACCAGGGGGAATGAGCAGTTCTTC. It is translated as CATRGDTRGNEQFF.